Below, 24 T cell receptor beta chains from the same sample are listed, as sequenced in a study of blood T cells in healthy people across ages. A second about 7 to 12 cycle PCR used barcoded and J-beta primers. TCRdb analysed the 5' RACE reads with MiXCR anew, one entry per CDR3 protein. Of almost 1 million distinct CDR3 sequences detected, 51% appear once; the ten largest clones hold around 21%. The sample was blood. These receptors all come from a woman aged 55 to 70 in good health.

The CDR3 spells CASSPRALPNEKLFF. The CDR3 DNA follows: TGTGCCAGCTCACCGCGGGCCCTCCCTAATGAAAAACTGTTTTTT. The chain is built from TRBV18 and TRBJ1-4; D not certain. CDR1 and CDR2 from the germline V gene are KGHSH and LQKENI. This CDR3 is 15 amino acids long. V was cut by 3 bases and J by 3 bases, with 11 bases left in between.

The V and J genes are TRBV12-3 or TRBV12-4 and TRBJ2-2, with no clear D. Trimming took 10 bases from V and 7 from J, leaving 13 bases between them. The CDR3 extends over 12 amino acids. The CDR3, as DNA: TGTGCCACCCTGACGGACGGCGGGGAGCTGTTTTTT. This gives the protein CATLTDGGELFF.

The chain uses TRBV5-6 and TRBJ2-3; D unresolved. The CDR3 has 15 residues. Trimming shortened V by 0 bases and J by 3 bases, and 11 bases separated the two germline ends. CDR1 is SGHDT and CDR2 is YYEEEE in the germline V gene. This CDR3 reads CASSLGAYQTDTQYF. DNA of the CDR3: TGTGCCAGCAGCTTGGGGGCCTACCAGACAGATACGCAGTATTTT.

V is TRBV28 and J is TRBJ2-7, with 7 bases fitting TRBD2. The CDR3 extends over 14 amino acids. Unmatched junction bases numbered 8, after V lost 8 bases and J lost 1 base. Germline V gene sequence: CDR1 MDHEN, CDR2 SYDVKM. CDR3 loop: CASPGGRGSYEQYF. The CDR3 DNA reads TGTGCCAGCCCGGGCGGGAGAGGGTCCTACGAGCAGTACTTC.

As to this clonotype: At one end the junction does not follow the germline gene, possibly because of a read error. The rearrangement links TRBV7-8 to TRBJ1-2; unclear D gene. The CDR3 has 13 residues. The germline gives CDR1 SGHVS, CDR2 FQNEAQ. In nucleotides, the CDR3 is TGTGTCAGCAGCCGGACGGCAAACTATGGCTACACCTTC. Translating it yields CVSSRTANYGYTF. The whole variable domain, filled in from reference TRBV7-8 and TRBJ1-2, reads GAGVSQSPRYKVAKRGQDVALRCDPISGHVSLFWYQQALGQGPEFLTYFQNEAQLDKSGLPSDRFFAERPEGSVSTLKIQRTQQEDSAVYLCVSSRTANYGYTFGSGTRLTVV.

The V call is TRBV21-1, the J call TRBJ2-3; TRBD1, the table's D call, lacks a check against the DNA. TRBV21-1 is flagged as a pseudogene. There are 17 residues in the CDR3. CDR3 bases: TGTGCCAGCAGCAAAGAAGGAACAGGCCTTGGCACAGATACGCAGTATTTT. It yields the protein CASSKEGTGLGTDTQYF.

The V gene is TRBV7-2, the J gene TRBJ2-5; the D call may be TRBD1 or TRBD2 (5 bases each). The germline V gene has CDR1 SGHTA and CDR2 FQGNSA. Deletions cut 7 bases from V and 5 bases from J, with 20 bases between. This CDR3 has 15 residues. CDR3 DNA sequence: TGTGCCAGCACTCCTTGGGGGAGTGGGGAGGAGACCCAGTACTTC. Its translation is CASTPWGSGEETQYF.

The CDR3 region has the DNA TGTGCCAGCAGCTTAGGGGGAGCGGGACTATACGAGCAGTACTTC. It yields the protein CASSLGGAGLYEQYF. This sequence joins TRBV11-2 and TRBJ2-7; 7 bases match TRBD2. This CDR3 contains 15 residues. CDR1 is SGHAT and CDR2 is FQNNGV in the germline V gene. V gave up 1 base and J gave up 4 bases; unmatched junction bases: 7.

About this clonotype: Germline is not matched at one junction end, which may reflect a read error. The chain has TRBV4-1 and TRBJ1-6; D unclear. The germline gives CDR1 MGHRA, CDR2 YSYEKL. CDR3 length equals 18 residues. This CDR3 is CACSQFTASSSYNSPLHF. The CDR3 DNA follows: TGCGCCTGCAGCCAATTCACCGCCTCAAGCTCCTATAATTCACCCCTCCACTTT.

The chain links TRBV7-3 to TRBJ2-5; 8 bases are a match to TRBD2. V was clipped by 6 bases and J by 4 bases; unmatched bases: 10. CDR1 is SGHTA, CDR2 FQGTGA, per germline. The CDR3 length is 15 residues. The CDR3 sequence is CASSLLGLAGETQYF. In DNA form, the CDR3 reads TGTGCCAGCAGTCTTCTAGGGCTAGCGGGAGAGACCCAGTACTTC. The entire variable domain, with the rest obtained from reference TRBV7-3 and TRBJ2-5, is as follows: GAGVSQTPSNKVTEKGKYVELRCDPISGHTALYWYRQSLGQGPEFLIYFQGTGAADDSGLPNDRFFAVRPEGSVSTLKIQRTERGDSAVYLCASSLLGLAGETQYFGPGTRLLVL.

This sequence joins TRBV4-1 and TRBJ1-5, with D unclear. The CDR3 has 14 residues. Germline loops: CDR1 MGHRA, CDR2 YSYEKL. The V and J ends lost 4 bases and 5 bases respectively, with 12 bases between them. The CDR3 DNA is TGCGCCAGCAGCCGGGCAGGTAGTTATCAGCCCCAGCATTTT. This gives the protein CASSRAGSYQPQHF.

Comments on this clonotype: Germline and junction disagree at one end, which may indicate a read error. The chain links TRBV4-2 to TRBJ2-7; no clear D. The CDR3 is made up of 14 amino acids. CDR1 LGHNA and CDR2 YNFKEQ come from the germline V gene. The CDR3, as DNA: TGTGCCAGCAACCAAGACGGAAGCAAGAGCGAGCAGTACTTC. It encodes CASNQDGSKSEQYF.

This clonotype was observed a handful of times. The genes are TRBV11-2 and TRBJ2-1; TRBD2 matches at 10 bases. Gene TRBJ2-7 matches the end of the DNA better, so the J call may be wrong. Per the germline V gene, CDR1 is SGHAT and CDR2 is FQNNGV. The CDR3 is made up of 22 amino acids. DNA of the CDR3: TGTGCCAGCAGCTTAGGATATAAGGTCTTTGCGGCTAGCGGGAGCTCCTACAATGAGCAGTACTTC. It translates to CASSLGYKVFAASGSSYNEQYF.

The chain couples TRBV3-1 to TRBJ2-1; weak D call: TRBD1 (5 bases). Germline assignment: CDR1 LGHDT and CDR2 YNNKEL (reference sequence). CDR3 length: 15 residues. Trimming shortened V by 0 bases and J by 13 bases, and 19 bases separated the two germline ends. This CDR3 reads CASSQDSATVKTQFF. CDR3 nucleotide sequence: TGTGCCAGCAGCCAAGATTCTGCGACAGTGAAGACCCAGTTCTTC.

The table lists this clonotype with many counts. The chain recombines TRBV6-1 with TRBJ2-6; D is ambiguous. Between the trimmed V and J ends, which lost 2 bases and 1 base, there was a span of 6 bases. Per germline, CDR1 MNHNS and CDR2 SASEGT. The CDR3 has 15 amino acids. This CDR3 reads CASSEQLSGANVLTF. The CDR3 DNA reads TGTGCCAGCAGTGAACAGTTGTCTGGGGCCAACGTCCTGACTTTC.

The chain is built from TRBV12-3 or TRBV12-4 and TRBJ2-5; TRBD2 matches at 13 bases. Trimming at V came to 6 bases and at J to 2 bases, leaving 6 bases not matched to a gene. The CDR3 sequence is 16 residues long. The CDR3 DNA sequence: TGTGCCAGCAGAAGGACTAGCGGGAGTCAACAAGAGACCCAGTACTTC. Residues: CASRRTSGSQQETQYF.

This clonotype was seen only a few times. This chain links TRBV29-1 with TRBJ2-1, with D perhaps TRBD2 (5 bases). Germline lookup yields CDR1 SQVTM and CDR2 ANQGSEA. This CDR3 contains 11 residues. DNA of the CDR3: TGCATGGGATTACACGGGGAATGGCAGTTCTTC. Translated, it gives CMGLHGEWQFF.

V usage is TRBV29-1 and J usage is TRBJ2-1, with TRBD2 matching 8 bases. Germline CDR1 SQVTM, CDR2 ANQGSEA. Unmatched junction bases numbered 14, after V lost 6 bases and J lost 7 bases. The CDR3 totals 15 residues. The CDR3 coding sequence is TGCAGCGTCGGGACGCGGCTAGCGGGCGGTAATGAGCAGTTCTTC. Translated: CSVGTRLAGGNEQFF.

The chain is built from TRBV5-6 and TRBJ2-1, with 12 bases that match TRBD2. Germline CDR1 reads SGHDT; CDR2 reads YYEEEE. This CDR3 contains 16 residues. Trimming took 6 bases from V and 5 from J; bases not matched to a gene: 9. As DNA, the CDR3 is TGTGCCAGCAAACGGACTAGCGGGATTAAAGACAATGAGCAGTTCTTC. Translated: CASKRTSGIKDNEQFF.

V and J are TRBV27 and TRBJ1-4; weak D call: TRBD1 (6 bases). The CDR3 is 16 residues long. CDR1 is MNHEY, CDR2 SMNVEV, per germline (reference sequence). V shed 6 bases and J shed 8 bases, with 22 bases lying between them. The CDR3 nucleotides read TGTGCCAGCAGGGCATCGTCAAGGGGGTTTCGGGAAAAACTGTTTTTT. Translation: CASRASSRGFREKLFF. The full variable domain, rest sourced from reference TRBV27 and TRBJ1-4, is EAQVTQNPRYLITVTGKKLTVTCSQNMNHEYMSWYRQDPGLGLRQIYYSMNVEVTDKGDVPEGYKVSRKEKRNFPLILESPSPNQTSLYFCASRASSRGFREKLFFGSGTQLSVL.

The chain recombines TRBV18 with TRBJ2-7; TRBD1 matches 10 bases. The end of the DNA aligns better with TRBJ2-5, so the J call may be wrong. Germline CDR1 and CDR2: KGHSH and LQKENI. The CDR3 runs to 14 residues. CDR3: CASSRGQGVQTQYF. In DNA, the CDR3 is TGTGCCAGCTCACGCGGACAGGGGGTTCAGACCCAGTACTTC.

J is TRBJ2-1 and V is TRBV4-1; TRBD2 aligns across 8 bases. Looked up from germline, CDR1 is MGHRA and CDR2 is YSYEKL. Losses at the gene ends were 4 bases for V and 7 bases for J; bases not matched to a gene: 18. The CDR3 consists of 18 residues. The CDR3 DNA follows: TGCGCCAGCAGCCTTATCTTCCAAGGGCTAGCGGGTGGGAATGAGCAGTTCTTC. It specifies CASSLIFQGLAGGNEQFF.

This sequence joins TRBV19 and TRBJ2-3, with D tentatively TRBD2 (6 bases). Germline V CDR1 and CDR2: LNHDA, SQIVND (reference sequence). The V end was cut by 3 bases, the J end by 2 bases, with 15 bases between. The CDR3 has 16 amino acids. For the CDR3, the DNA is TGTGCCAGTAGTATCGGGACTTCGGTTTCCACAGATACGCAGTATTTT. It codes for CASSIGTSVSTDTQYF.

V gene TRBV7-9 combines with J gene TRBJ2-5; perhaps TRBD1 as D (6 bases). The CDR3 spans 14 residues. Trimming stripped 7 bases from V and 5 bases from J, with 17 bases between. The germline gives CDR1 SEHNR, CDR2 FQNEAQ (reference sequence). The CDR3 sequence is CASNHRAVGETQYF. In DNA, the CDR3 is TGTGCCAGCAACCACAGGGCAGTCGGGGAGACCCAGTACTTC.